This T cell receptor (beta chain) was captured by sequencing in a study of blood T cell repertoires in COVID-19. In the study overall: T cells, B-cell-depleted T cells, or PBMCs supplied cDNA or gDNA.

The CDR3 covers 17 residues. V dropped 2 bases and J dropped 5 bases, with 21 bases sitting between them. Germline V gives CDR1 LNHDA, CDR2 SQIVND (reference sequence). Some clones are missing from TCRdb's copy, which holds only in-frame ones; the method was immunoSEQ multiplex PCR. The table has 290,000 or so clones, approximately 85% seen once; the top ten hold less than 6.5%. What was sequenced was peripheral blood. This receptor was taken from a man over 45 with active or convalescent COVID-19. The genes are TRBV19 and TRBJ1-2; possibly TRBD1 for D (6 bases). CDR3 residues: CASSIKGRGSSHYGYTF. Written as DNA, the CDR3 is TGTGCCAGTAGTATAAAGGGAAGGGGGAGCTCTCATTATGGCTACACCTTC.